This T cell receptor (beta chain) stems from a study of OX40 agonist ivuxolimab in advanced cancers. For the study at large: All patients had ivuxolimab intravenously every 2 weeks at 0.01 to 10 mg/kg.

Produced via immunoSEQ multiplex PCR; TCRdb's table is partial and in-frame only. The profile covers fewer than 20,000 clones, with around 73% appearing a single time and over 25% taken by the ten largest. CDR1 SGDLS and CDR2 YYNGEE come from the germline V gene. This CDR3 contains 14 residues. V lost 5 bases and J 2 bases, leaving 12 bases between the germline ends. Exclusion of a patient followed from autoimmune disease history or systemic immunosuppression. This receptor was obtained from an adult with an advanced solid tumor such as melanoma, head and neck, liver or kidney cancer. The V and J genes are TRBV9 and TRBJ2-3; no firm D call. Sequences were derived from CD4+ or CD8+ T cells sorted from blood, sampled in a trial of the OX40 agonist ivuxolimab. The CDR3 loop is CASSRVSSTDTQYF. CDR3 coding DNA: TGTGCCAGCAGTAGGGTGTCCTCCACAGATACGCAGTATTTT.